This T cell receptor (beta chain) was observed in a study of blood T cell repertoires in COVID-19 (dated by TCRdb to about 2020). For the study in its entirety: Collaborator samples came from the United States, Italy and Spain and covered acute and convalescent phases of COVID-19. The prospective study material was composed of cDNA or gDNA derived from T cells, B-cell-depleted T cells, or PBMCs. The dataset comprised deeply sampled blood TCRbeta repertoires from subjects exposed to, actively infected with, or recovered from COVID-19. The repertoires were made available in a free public database intended to serve as a resource for research on the immune response to SARS-CoV-2. The samples were drawn from two sources: the first 160 participants of the ongoing ImmuneRACE study, and 950 to 1,500 subjects contributed by 6 global collaborators. Nearly every sample came with metadata listing a de-identified subject ID, COVID-19 status, age in years and sex. HLA class I and class II types, where available, came from metadata supplied by the sample provider rather than from assay-based typing. The research as a whole found: The quantity of clinical and demographic metadata differed by source and by participant and was supplied without curation.

From V the trimming removes 4 bases and from J it removes 0 bases, while the gene matches leave 2 bases of the junction unaccounted for. The germline V gene supplies CDR1 SGHRS and CDR2 YFSETQ. From its cysteine to its phenylalanine, the CDR3 spans 15 amino acids. The sequence is cut down to CDR3 DNA, 45 bases in frame from base 1. With regard to this clone: Its specific antigen is unknown. Base qualities were left out, and no much larger clone turns up one base away.

TCRbeta CDR3 regions were amplified from genomic DNA by means of the immunoSEQ Assay, a bias-controlled multiplex PCR. In the source study's methods: The number of nucleated cells in each sample was estimated from the amplification of reference gene primers within the assay. Sequence reads were collapsed and filtered to measure the absolute abundance of every unique TCRbeta CDR3 rearrangement. Productive Simpson clonality was computed per sample as the square root of Simpson's diversity index over productive rearrangements. As stored in TCRdb, this immuneACCESS dataset retains in-frame rearrangements with V and J assigned. A fraction of the clones does not appear; measured against another copy, unresolved V genes explain less than half of the discrepancy, and the remainder lacks a known reason. That table furnishes V, J and clone size, whereas the DNA furnished D and trimming. Counted in this sample were roughly 670,000 clones; 85% to 90% of them appeared once. Roughly 0.25% of the sample belongs to the ten largest clones.

The collaborating institutions used their own protocols to collect whole blood in K2EDTA tubes. For TCRbeta analysis, collaborators shipped samples in one of three forms: frozen whole blood, isolated PBMCs, or DNA extracted from either of those sample types. The chain couples TRBV5-1 to TRBJ2-1; 9 middle bases align to TRBD2. Material for sequencing was peripheral blood. The receptor was isolated from a woman under 30 with acute or convalescent COVID-19. The base sequence is TGCGCCAGCAGCGTGCGGGGGGGCTCCTACAATGAGCAGTTCTTC. Its protein reads: CASSVRGGSYNEQFF.